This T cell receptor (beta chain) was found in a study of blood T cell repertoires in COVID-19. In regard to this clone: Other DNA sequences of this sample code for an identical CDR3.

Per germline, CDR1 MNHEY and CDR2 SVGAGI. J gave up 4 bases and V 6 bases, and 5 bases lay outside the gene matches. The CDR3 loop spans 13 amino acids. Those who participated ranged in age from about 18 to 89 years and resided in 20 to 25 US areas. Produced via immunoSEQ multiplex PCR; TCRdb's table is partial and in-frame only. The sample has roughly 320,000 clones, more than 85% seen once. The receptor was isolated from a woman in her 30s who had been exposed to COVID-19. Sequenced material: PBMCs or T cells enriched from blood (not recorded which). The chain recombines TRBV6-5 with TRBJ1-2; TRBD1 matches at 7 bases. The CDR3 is CASSPTGTYGYTF. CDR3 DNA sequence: TGTGCCAGCAGCCCGACAGGGACCTATGGCTACACCTTC.